This TCR beta chain was sequenced for a study of blood T cell repertoires in COVID-19. Study background: COVID-19 samples from acute and convalescent phases originated in the United States, Italy and Spain. T cells, B-cell-depleted T cells, or PBMCs supplied cDNA or gDNA.

This clone has only one observation. Adults between roughly 18 and 89 years of age took part from about two dozen US areas. Per the original methods: Amplification of reference gene primers was used by the study to estimate nucleated cell counts. Only in-frame clones appear in the TCRdb table, and some are missing; sequencing was by immunoSEQ multiplex PCR. Clone size and V and J calls were adopted from that table, with D and trimming inferred from the DNA. The sample includes 200,000 to 250,000 clones, approximately 80% of them seen just once. This receptor was obtained from a woman in her fifties or sixties who had recovered from COVID-19. Sequencing was performed on PBMCs or T cells enriched from blood (not recorded which).

CDR3 residues: CASSLDGLDYNEQFF. For the CDR3, the DNA is TGTGCCAGCAGCTTAGACGGACTAGATTACAATGAGCAGTTCTTC. The genes are TRBV11-2 and TRBJ2-1, with 7 bases fitting TRBD2. CDR1 is SGHAT, CDR2 FQNNGV, per germline. The CDR3 sequence is 15 residues long. Trimming cost V 0 bases and J 4 bases; bases outside gene matches: 3.